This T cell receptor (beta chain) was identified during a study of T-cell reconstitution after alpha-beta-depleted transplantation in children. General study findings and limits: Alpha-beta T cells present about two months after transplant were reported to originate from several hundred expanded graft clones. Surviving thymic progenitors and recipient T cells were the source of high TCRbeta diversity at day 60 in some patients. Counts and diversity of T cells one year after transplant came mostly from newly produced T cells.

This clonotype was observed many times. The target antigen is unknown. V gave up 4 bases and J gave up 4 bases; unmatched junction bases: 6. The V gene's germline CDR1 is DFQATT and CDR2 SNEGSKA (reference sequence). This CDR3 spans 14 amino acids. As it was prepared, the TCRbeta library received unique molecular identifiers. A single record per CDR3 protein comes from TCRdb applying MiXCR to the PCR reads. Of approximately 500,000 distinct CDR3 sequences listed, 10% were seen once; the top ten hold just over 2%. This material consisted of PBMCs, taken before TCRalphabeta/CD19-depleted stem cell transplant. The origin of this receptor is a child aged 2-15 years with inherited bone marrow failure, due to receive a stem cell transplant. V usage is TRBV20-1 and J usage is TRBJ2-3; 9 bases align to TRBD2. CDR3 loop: CSATEREAADTQYF. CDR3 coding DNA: TGCAGTGCTACCGAGCGGGAGGCGGCAGATACGCAGTATTTT.